Following are 2 T cell receptor beta chains from one sample sequenced in a study of shared clonotypes between healthy human individuals. Profiled with immunoSEQ multiplex PCR; TCRdb holds only in-frame clones, not every one. Among 2 million to 2.5 million clones listed, over 85% were seen once. The material sequenced was naive CD4+ T cells from PBMCs. The subset denotes: CD45RA+ positively selected. The receptors stem from a man in his late teens or twenties in good health. Some clones in this sample may be carry-over from other donors' samples.

The gene calls are TRBV18 and TRBJ1-4, with D possibly TRBD1 on 6 matching bases. The V gene's germline CDR1 is KGHSH and CDR2 LQKENI. Between the trimmed V and J ends, which lost 6 bases and 5 bases, there was a span of 10 bases. The CDR3 spans 13 residues. This chain's CDR3 is CASSGGQNEKLFF. The CDR3 nucleotides are TGTGCCAGCTCGGGCGGACAGAATGAAAAACTGTTTTTT.

This rearrangement joins TRBV9 to TRBJ2-4; 9 bases agree with TRBD1. Germline values: CDR1 SGDLS, CDR2 YYNGEE. V shed 4 bases and J 8 bases; nucleotides not matched to a gene: 7. There are 14 residues in the CDR3. CDR3 protein: CASSTATGGHIQYF. The CDR3 DNA follows: TGTGCCAGCAGCACCGCGACAGGGGGACACATTCAGTACTTC.